Each of the 29 T cell receptor beta chains below was sequenced from the same sample in a study of blood T cell repertoires in COVID-19. Clones were read by immunoSEQ multiplex PCR, and TCRdb kept only the in-frame ones, dropping some. This table has around 230,000 clones, 85% appearing once. The sample was peripheral blood. The receptor set was obtained from a man in his forties or fifties with COVID-19, enrolled during active disease.

The V call is TRBV4-2, the J call TRBJ2-7; D might be TRBD1 (6 bases). Trimming stripped 1 base from V and 2 bases from J, with 15 bases between. CDR3 length: 16 amino acids. Looked up from germline, CDR1 is LGHNA and CDR2 is YNFKEQ. Written as DNA, the CDR3 is TGTGCCAGCAGCCAAGTGCCGGCCGGGACACCCTACGAGCAGTACTTC. This sequence encodes CASSQVPAGTPYEQYF.

The J gene is TRBJ1-2, the V gene TRBV4-2; D remains unclear. The CDR3 is made up of 14 amino acids. V was cut by 0 bases and J by 6 bases, with 11 bases left in between. CDR1 and CDR2 from the germline V gene are LGHNA and YNFKEQ. The CDR3 DNA is TGTGCCAGCAGCCAAGATGTCGGGGTACATGGCTACACCTTC. Its translation: CASSQDVGVHGYTF.

V is TRBV7-3 and J is TRBJ2-1, with TRBD2 matching over 9 bases. The trim removed 0 bases at V and 5 bases at J, leaving 5 bases unmatched. The CDR3 spans 16 residues. CDR1 SGHTA and CDR2 FQGTGA come from the germline V gene. The CDR3 protein is CASSLTSGGPNNEQFF. The CDR3, as DNA: TGTGCCAGCAGCTTAACTAGCGGGGGACCTAACAATGAGCAGTTCTTC.

This clone occurred once. This rearrangement joins TRBV10-3 to TRBJ2-2; no reliable D call. Trimming shortened V by 6 bases and J by 0 bases, and 8 bases separated the two germline ends. CDR1 is ENHRY and CDR2 is SYGVKD in the germline V gene. The CDR3 spans 14 residues. CDR3 in amino acids: CAIRAESNTGELFF. The CDR3, as DNA: TGTGCCATCAGGGCGGAGTCGAACACCGGGGAGCTGTTTTTT.

V and J are TRBV12-3 or TRBV12-4 and TRBJ1-2; no clear D. Trimming removed 3 bases from V and 2 bases from J, with 7 bases in between. This CDR3 spans 13 amino acids. The CDR3 region has the DNA TGTGCCAGCAGTTTTGCCGGGAACTATGGCTACACCTTC. It is translated as CASSFAGNYGYTF.

CDR3 sequence (DNA): TGTGCCAGCTCACCACTACCACAGAATAATGAAAAACTGTTTTTT. This codes for CASSPLPQNNEKLFF. The chain joins TRBV18 to TRBJ1-4, with unresolved D. V was pared by 1 base and J by 4 bases, with 10 bases between. The germline V gene has CDR1 KGHSH and CDR2 LQKENI. The CDR3 totals 15 residues.

This chain links TRBV7-8 with TRBJ1-1, with 8 nucleotides matching TRBD1. V was clipped by 5 bases and J by 4 bases; unmatched bases: 6. This CDR3 is built from 14 residues. Per the germline V gene, CDR1 is SGHVS and CDR2 is FQNEAQ. CDR3 sequence (DNA): TGTGCCAGCAGCCTAGACAGGGGAGGCACTGAAGCTTTCTTT. Translating gives CASSLDRGGTEAFF.

V and J are TRBV19 and TRBJ1-3; TRBD1 is a possible D gene (6 bases). This CDR3 spans 18 amino acids. CDR1 is LNHDA, CDR2 SQIVND, per germline (reference sequence). V lost 2 bases, J lost 2 bases, and 19 bases lay in between. The CDR3 DNA sequence: TGTGCCAGTAGTATAAGCGGTCCGGACAGAATTGCTGGAAACACCATATATTTT. Translating it yields CASSISGPDRIAGNTIYF.

The V call is TRBV5-1, the J call TRBJ2-2; 7 bases are shared with TRBD1. The CDR3 has 15 amino acids. After removal of 4 bases from V and 4 bases from J, the junction contained 7 bases not matched to a gene. In germline, CDR1 is SGHRS, CDR2 YFSETQ. CDR3: CASSMGQFSTGELFF. The CDR3 nucleotides read TGCGCCAGCAGCATGGGACAGTTTAGCACCGGGGAGCTGTTTTTT.

The chain carries TRBV5-5 and TRBJ2-5; D perhaps matches TRBD1 (5 bases). V gave up 0 bases and J gave up 1 base, with 13 bases separating them. The CDR3 runs to 16 residues. Per germline, CDR1 SGHKS and CDR2 YYEKEE (reference sequence). This CDR3 reads CASSLGRSGPQETQYF. The CDR3 nucleotides read TGTGCCAGCAGCTTGGGCCGGTCAGGGCCCCAAGAGACCCAGTACTTC.

This sequence joins TRBV11-1 and TRBJ2-1; D uncertain. Germline assignment: CDR1 SGHAT and CDR2 FQDESV (reference sequence). CDR3 length: 15 amino acids. V lost 5 bases, J lost 9 bases, and 20 bases lay in between. CDR3 sequence: CASSQLKPYVGEQFF. DNA for the CDR3: TGTGCCAGCAGCCAGTTAAAACCGTATGTTGGTGAGCAGTTCTTC. Filled out from reference TRBV11-1 and TRBJ2-1, the complete variable domain reads EAEVAQSPRYKITEKSQAVAFWCDPISGHATLYWYRQILGQGPELLVQFQDESVVDDSQLPKDRFSAERLKGVDSTLKIQPAELGDSAMYLCASSQLKPYVGEQFFGPGTRLTVL.

This sequence joins TRBV5-4 and TRBJ1-4; TRBD1 is a possible D gene (6 bases). Trimming cost V 2 bases and J 0 bases, with 11 bases left between them. CDR3 length equals 16 residues. Germline V lookup: CDR1 SGHNT, CDR2 YYREEE (reference sequence). CDR3 nucleotides: TGTGCCAGCAGCTTCGCGGGGGCTACAACTAATGAAAAACTGTTTTTT. The encoded protein is CASSFAGATTNEKLFF.

This sequence joins TRBV2 and TRBJ2-7; D remains ambiguous. V lost 0 bases to trimming and J lost 1 base, with 7 bases between them. Germline assignment: CDR1 SNHLY and CDR2 FYNNEI. There are 14 residues in the CDR3. The CDR3: CASSEAPRSYEQYF. As DNA, the CDR3 is TGTGCCAGCAGTGAAGCGCCCAGGTCCTACGAGCAGTACTTC.

The chain combines TRBV7-6 with TRBJ2-2, with 9 bases aligning to TRBD1. Germline trimming cut 6 bases from V and 2 bases from J; bases unmatched to any gene: 10. The CDR3 has 17 amino acids. Germline lookup yields CDR1 SGHVS and CDR2 FNYEAQ. The CDR3 DNA reads as TGTGCCAGCAGTAGAGTGGGACAGGGATTTAACACCGGGGAGCTGTTTTTT. Its translation: CASSRVGQGFNTGELFF.

The chain uses TRBV28 and TRBJ2-3; 9 nucleotides align to TRBD1. Germline lookup yields CDR1 MDHEN and CDR2 SYDVKM. The junction had 6 bases not matched to a gene; V was cut back by 4 bases and J by 1 base. This CDR3 region has 16 residues. CDR3 nucleotide sequence: TGTGCCAGCAGTTCAACTGGACAGGGGCGCACAGATACGCAGTATTTT. This translates into CASSSTGQGRTDTQYF.

This clone was seen just once. Other DNA variants within this sample encode the same CDR3. The J gene is TRBJ2-1, the V gene TRBV5-1, with 8 nucleotides matching TRBD1. Germline V lookup: CDR1 SGHRS, CDR2 YFSETQ. The junction had 7 bases not matched to a gene; V was cut back by 0 bases and J by 2 bases. The CDR3 has 17 residues. The CDR3 spells CASSLAGQGRTYNEQFF. CDR3 bases: TGCGCCAGCAGCTTGGCCGGACAGGGAAGGACCTACAATGAGCAGTTCTTC.

The chain couples TRBV29-1 to TRBJ2-3, with a possible D match to TRBD2 (5 bases). This CDR3 spans 14 amino acids. From germline, CDR1 is SQVTM and CDR2 ANQGSEA. The V and J ends lost 8 bases and 2 bases respectively, with 17 bases between them. This CDR3 reads CSSIAKLLTDTQYF. CDR3 DNA sequence: TGCAGCTCAATAGCGAAATTACTCACAGATACGCAGTATTTT.

This clone appeared a single time. The chain uses TRBV4-2 and TRBJ1-1; TRBD1 agrees at 8 bases. CDR3 length equals 17 residues. The V gene end was trimmed by 4 bases and the J gene end by 3 bases; junction bases not matched to a gene: 13. Germline CDR1 reads LGHNA; CDR2 reads YNFKEQ. CDR3 DNA: TGTGCCAGCAGCCTAAAGGGACAGGCGAATCGGGACACTGAAGCTTTCTTT. Protein product: CASSLKGQANRDTEAFF.

With regard to this clone: Additional DNA sequences in this sample encode the identical CDR3. V and J are TRBV29-1 and TRBJ1-5, with D perhaps matching TRBD1 (5 bases). Per germline, CDR1 SQVTM and CDR2 ANQGSEA. CDR3 length equals 13 residues. V dropped 6 bases and J dropped 0 bases, with 9 bases sitting between them. In nucleotides, the CDR3 is TGCAGCGTACAGGAGAATAGCAATCAGCCCCAGCATTTT. It is translated as CSVQENSNQPQHF. Together with reference TRBV29-1 and TRBJ1-5, the CDR3 gives the full variable domain: SAVISQKPSRDICQRGTSLTIQCQVDSQVTMMFWYRQQPGQSLTLIATANQGSEATYESGFVIDKFPISRPNLTFSTLTVSNMSPEDSSIYLCSVQENSNQPQHFGDGTRLSIL.

V usage is TRBV3-1 (or the pseudogene TRBV3-2) and J usage is TRBJ2-1; maybe TRBD2 (6 bases). Germline loops: CDR1 LGHDT, CDR2 YNNKEL (reference sequence). This CDR3 region has 16 residues. V lost 1 base to trimming and J lost 5 bases, with 15 bases between them. The CDR3 here is CASSQVRLATHNEQFF. The CDR3 nucleotides are TGTGCCAGCAGCCAAGTACGGCTAGCGACCCACAATGAGCAGTTCTTC.

The gene calls are TRBV11-2 and TRBJ2-2; 9 bases match TRBD1. V trimming: 6 bases; J trimming: 4 bases; junction bases outside the gene matches: 9. CDR1 is SGHAT, CDR2 FQNNGV, per germline. The CDR3 has 16 amino acids. The CDR3 spells CASSQIGTGFTGELFF. DNA for the CDR3: TGTGCCAGCAGTCAAATCGGGACAGGGTTCACCGGGGAGCTGTTTTTT.

This chain connects TRBV18 to TRBJ1-4; TRBD1 is a possible D gene (6 bases). This CDR3 contains 15 residues. Germline CDR1 reads KGHSH; CDR2 reads LQKENI. Trimming pared 2 bases from V and 3 bases from J, leaving 10 bases between. For the CDR3, the DNA is TGTGCCAGCTCACCAGTCAACAGGGCTAATGAAAAACTGTTTTTT. Translation gives CASSPVNRANEKLFF.

The genes are TRBV11-2 and TRBJ2-5; 7 nucleotides agree with TRBD1. The ends lost 8 bases at V and 1 base at J; junction bases unmatched: 4. Germline V gives CDR1 SGHAT, CDR2 FQNNGV. The CDR3 is made up of 13 amino acids. The DNA for the CDR3 is TGTGCCAGCGGAAGGGACAGCCAAGAGACCCAGTACTTC. It yields the protein CASGRDSQETQYF.

The chain recombines TRBV5-4 with TRBJ1-1, with 7 bases identical to TRBD1. Germline V gives CDR1 SGHNT, CDR2 YYREEE (reference sequence). After removal of 3 bases from V and 1 base from J, the junction contained 12 bases not matched to a gene. The CDR3 runs to 17 residues. CDR3 nucleotides: TGTGCCAGCAGCTCCAACCGGGACAGCCGATCGAACACTGAAGCTTTCTTT. Translation: CASSSNRDSRSNTEAFF.

The chain uses TRBV5-1 and TRBJ2-1, with D possibly being TRBD2 (7 bases). This CDR3 spans 15 amino acids. The germline CDR1 and CDR2 sequences are SGHRS and YFSETQ. Trimming removed 0 bases at V and 4 bases at J, with 11 bases between. The CDR3 loop reads CASSLERGAYNEQFF. The CDR3 nucleotides are TGCGCCAGCAGCTTGGAACGGGGGGCGTACAATGAGCAGTTCTTC.

This chain links TRBV7-9 with TRBJ2-1; a possible D gene is TRBD1 (5 bases). The germline V and J ends were trimmed by 1 base and 3 bases, with 10 bases remaining between them. Germline-derived CDR1 and CDR2 are SEHNR and FQNEAQ (reference sequence). The CDR3 has 15 residues. CDR3 nucleotides: TGTGCCAGCAGCTTAGGGCAGGGCCGCTACAATGAGCAGTTCTTC. This encodes CASSLGQGRYNEQFF.

The V call is TRBV6-5, the J call TRBJ1-1; D remains unclear. The CDR3 consists of 13 residues. The V gene lost 7 bases and the J gene lost 1 base, with 10 bases spanning the gap. Germline CDR1 MNHEY, CDR2 SVGAGI. CDR3 sequence: CASTQEANTEAFF. CDR3 bases: TGTGCCAGCACCCAAGAGGCGAACACTGAAGCTTTCTTT.

The chain recombines TRBV27 with TRBJ2-7, with 7 bases fitting TRBD1. The CDR3 length is 15 residues. Per the germline V gene, CDR1 is MNHEY and CDR2 is SMNVEV (reference sequence). With V trimmed by 5 bases and J by 6 bases, 13 bases remained unmatched. For the CDR3, the DNA is TGTGCCAGCAGTGAAAAGGGACAGACCCTTCCCGAGCAGTACTTC. Residues: CASSEKGQTLPEQYF.

CDR3 in DNA: TGTGCCAGCAGTTCACAACAGGGTCGGCAGCCCCAGCATTTT. Translating gives CASSSQQGRQPQHF. V is TRBV6-5 and J is TRBJ1-5, with a weak D call TRBD1 (6 bases). The V and J ends lost 4 bases and 7 bases respectively, with 14 bases between them. The V gene's germline CDR1 is MNHEY and CDR2 SVGAGI. The CDR3 sequence is 14 residues long.